A single sample is the source of the 22 T cell receptor beta chains below, sequenced in a study of T cells in localized non-small cell lung cancer. Produced via immunoSEQ multiplex PCR; TCRdb's table is partial and in-frame only. The table includes 60,000 or so clones, roughly 79% detected once. Sample: PBMCs, taken before any cancer treatment. Receptors originate from a man between 40 and 70 years old with stage II lung adenocarcinoma.

This clone was counted a single time. This chain uses TRBV4-3 with TRBJ1-4, with no clear D. V was clipped by 0 bases and J by 4 bases, with 6 bases between them. The CDR3 runs 14 residues. Germline CDR1 reads LGHNA; CDR2 reads YSLEER. This CDR3 is CASSQDRFNEKLFF. CDR3 nucleotide sequence: TGCGCCAGCAGCCAAGACAGGTTTAATGAAAAACTGTTTTTT.

V usage is TRBV5-6 and J usage is TRBJ2-1; the D call may be TRBD1 or TRBD2 (5 bases each). The CDR3 sequence is 14 residues long. Germline lookup yields CDR1 SGHDT and CDR2 YYEEEE. V was cut by 9 bases and J by 4 bases, with 17 bases left in between. CDR3 sequence (DNA): TGTGCCACCACCCTGAGGGGCGGGTACAATGAGCAGTTCTTC. Translated, it gives CATTLRGGYNEQFF.

The CDR3 nucleotides are TGTGCCAGCAGCGTAGGAGGACTAGCGGACAATGAGCAGTTCTTC. Translation gives CASSVGGLADNEQFF. The V and J genes are TRBV9 and TRBJ2-1; 10 bases are shared with TRBD2. CDR1 and CDR2 (germline): SGDLS, YYNGEE. Unmatched junction bases numbered 2, after V lost 0 bases and J lost 5 bases. CDR3 length equals 15 residues. Looking up the rest from reference TRBV9 and TRBJ2-1 gives the full variable domain: DSGVTQTPKHLITATGQRVTLRCSPRSGDLSVYWYQQSLDQGLQFLIQYYNGEERAKGNILERFSAQQFPDLHSELNLSSLELGDSALYFCASSVGGLADNEQFFGPGTRLTVL.

The V gene is TRBV7-2, the J gene TRBJ2-7; 9 bases match TRBD1. This CDR3 comprises 13 residues. Germline loops: CDR1 SGHTA, CDR2 FQGNSA. Germline trimming cut 8 bases from V and 3 bases from J; bases unmatched to any gene: 5. Here the CDR3 DNA reads TGTGCCAGCCGACAGGGGGTAAACTACGAGCAGTACTTC. It is translated as CASRQGVNYEQYF.

The chain combines TRBV5-6 with TRBJ1-1; D not certain. Germline-derived CDR1 and CDR2 are SGHDT and YYEEEE. With 0 bases removed from V and 7 bases from J, the gap between germline ends came to 16 bases. The CDR3 length is 15 residues. CDR3 protein: CASSLARGLLGEAFF. The CDR3 nucleotides read TGTGCCAGCAGCTTGGCCCGTGGGCTCCTGGGTGAAGCTTTCTTT.

The rearrangement uses TRBV12-5 and TRBJ2-2; unclear D gene. V was trimmed by 3 bases and J by 4 bases, leaving 6 bases between them. In germline, CDR1 is LGHNT, CDR2 FRNRAP. The CDR3 has 13 amino acids. CDR3 bases: TGTGCTAGTGGTTTAGAGTTCACCGGGGAGCTGTTTTTT. Amino acids: CASGLEFTGELFF.

The chain couples TRBV2 to TRBJ2-5; 9 nucleotides align to TRBD1. V lost 2 bases to trimming and J lost 1 base; unmatched junction nucleotides: 5. Germline V gene sequence: CDR1 SNHLY, CDR2 FYNNEI. This CDR3 comprises 16 residues. The CDR3 DNA reads TGTGCCAGCAGTGAAATGAGGACAGGGGTCCAAGAGACCCAGTACTTC. It is translated as CASSEMRTGVQETQYF. The variable domain in full, with the rest retrieved from reference TRBV2 and TRBJ2-5, is EPEVTQTPSHQVTQMGQEVILRCVPISNHLYFYWYRQILGQKVEFLVSFYNNEISEKSEIFDDQFSVERPDGSNFTLKIRSTKLEDSAMYFCASSEMRTGVQETQYFGPGTRLLVL.

The rearrangement links TRBV5-1 to TRBJ2-7; 10 bases map to TRBD1. J lost 4 bases, V lost 6 bases, and 7 bases had no gene match. Germline V gene sequence: CDR1 SGHRS, CDR2 YFSETQ. The CDR3 is made up of 14 amino acids. The CDR3 DNA reads as TGCGCCAGCACCCAGACAGGGGGCGGTTACGAGCAGTACTTC. It yields the protein CASTQTGGGYEQYF.

V and J are TRBV5-1 and TRBJ1-1, with 11 bases that match TRBD1. CDR3 length equals 15 residues. Germline V gene data show CDR1 as SGHRS and CDR2 as YFSETQ. With 4 bases clipped from V and 4 bases from J, the junction kept 6 bases outside the gene matches. CDR3 loop: CASSLGTGGTTEAFF. The CDR3 nucleotides read TGCGCCAGCAGCCTAGGGACAGGGGGGACCACTGAAGCTTTCTTT.

CDR3 residues: CASTGEGTQYF. DNA of the CDR3: TGCGCCAGCACCGGGGAAGGGACCCAGTACTTC. This rearrangement joins TRBV5-1 to TRBJ2-5; a possible D gene is TRBD2 (5 bases). V gave up 6 bases and J gave up 7 bases, with 10 bases separating them. The CDR3 has 11 residues. The germline V gene has CDR1 SGHRS and CDR2 YFSETQ.

This clone was observed a few times. This chain connects TRBV6-5 to TRBJ2-7, with a possible D match to TRBD2 (5 bases). The length of the CDR3 is 13 residues. Germline CDR1 and CDR2: MNHEY and SVGAGI. Deletions cut 5 bases from V and 6 bases from J, with 14 bases between. CDR3 DNA: TGTGCCAGCAGTCAGCCCAGCACTAGCGAGCAGTACTTC. Its translation: CASSQPSTSEQYF.

V usage is TRBV18 and J usage is TRBJ1-1; D ambiguous. Deletions cut 6 bases from V and 1 base from J, with 15 bases between. CDR3 length equals 15 residues. Germline V gene lookup returns CDR1 KGHSH and CDR2 LQKENI. The CDR3 region is CASSPISRPNTEAFF. The CDR3 coding sequence is TGTGCCAGCTCCCCTATAAGTCGACCGAACACTGAAGCTTTCTTT.

The V gene is TRBV5-8, the J gene TRBJ1-2; D is undetermined. This CDR3 is 14 amino acids long. Germline values: CDR1 SGHTS, CDR2 YDEGEE. Trimming cost V 5 bases and J 1 base, with 12 bases left between them. Here the CDR3 reads CASRIETHNYGYTF. The CDR3 nucleotides read TGTGCCAGCAGGATCGAGACCCATAACTATGGCTACACCTTC.

The chain carries TRBV19 and TRBJ1-5; D uncertain. The V end lost 4 bases, the J end lost 0 bases, and 4 bases lay between the germline ends. This CDR3 comprises 13 residues. CDR1 and CDR2 (germline): LNHDA, SQIVND (reference sequence). CDR3 coding DNA: TGTGCCAGTAGTAGACATAGCAATCAGCCCCAGCATTTT. Its translation is CASSRHSNQPQHF.

The V gene is TRBV7-9, the J gene TRBJ1-1, with unresolved D. The CDR3 has 12 residues. Between the trimmed V and J ends, which lost 4 bases and 3 bases, there was a span of 6 bases. The V gene's germline CDR1 is SEHNR and CDR2 FQNEAQ (reference sequence). The CDR3 nucleotides are TGTGCCAGCAGCTCCCAGGACACTGAAGCTTTCTTT. It translates to CASSSQDTEAFF.

V is TRBV7-2 and J is TRBJ1-1; D not certain. Trimming took 5 bases from V and 0 from J, leaving 13 bases between them. Germline V lookup: CDR1 SGHTA, CDR2 FQGNSA. This CDR3 spans 15 amino acids. CDR3 sequence: CASSPFGGMNTEAFF. The DNA for the CDR3 is TGTGCCAGCAGCCCTTTTGGAGGTATGAACACTGAAGCTTTCTTT.

The genes are TRBV6-5 and TRBJ2-7; TRBD1 matches 8 bases. CDR3 length: 13 residues. Unmatched junction bases numbered 5, after V lost 6 bases and J lost 4 bases. Per germline, CDR1 MNHEY and CDR2 SVGAGI. The CDR3 region has the DNA TGTGCCAGCAGGCGGGACAGGAGATACGAGCAGTACTTC. This sequence encodes CASRRDRRYEQYF.

The V and J genes are TRBV18 and TRBJ2-7, with D tentatively TRBD2 (5 bases). Between the trimmed V and J ends, which lost 6 bases and 2 bases, there was a span of 11 bases. Germline-derived CDR1 and CDR2 are KGHSH and LQKENI. CDR3 length equals 13 residues. CDR3 sequence: CASSSDYAYEQYF. Written as DNA, the CDR3 is TGTGCCAGCTCCTCCGACTATGCCTACGAGCAGTACTTC.

V is TRBV5-6 and J is TRBJ1-3; D is uncertain. There are 16 residues in the CDR3. The germline CDR1 and CDR2 sequences are SGHDT and YYEEEE. The V and J ends lost 0 bases and 4 bases respectively, with 14 bases between them. This CDR3 is CASSLVLLGRGNTIYF. DNA of the CDR3: TGTGCCAGCAGCTTGGTTCTTTTAGGTAGGGGAAACACCATATATTTT.

The rearrangement uses TRBV18 and TRBJ2-7; D is possibly TRBD1 (6 bases). V dropped 3 bases and J dropped 0 bases, with 9 bases sitting between them. Germline V gene lookup returns CDR1 KGHSH and CDR2 LQKENI. The CDR3 loop spans 14 amino acids. CDR3 nucleotides: TGTGCCAGCTCACCTGGACAGAACTCCTACGAGCAGTACTTC. It translates to CASSPGQNSYEQYF. Filled out from reference TRBV18 and TRBJ2-7, the complete variable domain reads NAGVMQNPRHLVRRRGQEARLRCSPMKGHSHVYWYRQLPEEGLKFMVYLQKENIIDESGMPKERFSAEFPKEGPSILRIQQVVRGDSAAYFCASSPGQNSYEQYFGPGTRLTVT.

This clone was found a few times. The V and J genes are TRBV27 and TRBJ1-2, with 7 bases that match TRBD1. This CDR3 has 15 amino acids. After removal of 4 bases from V and 4 bases from J, the junction contained 9 bases not matched to a gene. CDR1 is MNHEY, CDR2 SMNVEV, per germline (reference sequence). CDR3 amino acids: CASSSTPDRIYGYTF. CDR3 DNA: TGTGCCAGCAGTTCCACCCCGGACAGGATCTATGGCTACACCTTC.

About this clone itself: A junction end diverges from the germline sequence, so it may reflect a read error. This sequence joins TRBV27 and TRBJ2-5; 8 bases are a match to TRBD2. Germline V lookup: CDR1 MNHEY, CDR2 SMNVEV (reference sequence). The CDR3 totals 19 residues. The CDR3 loop is CASSLSSRQAGDAGFTRYF. CDR3 nucleotide sequence: TGTGCCAGCAGTTTATCCAGCCGGCAAGCGGGAGATGCTGGGTTTACCCGGTACTTC.